A single sample is the source of the 24 T cell receptor beta chains below, sequenced in a study of blood T cell repertoires in COVID-19. Using immunoSEQ multiplex PCR, the repertoire was profiled, and TCRdb retains in-frame clones only, with some absent. The sample contains approximately 93,000 clones, about 87% of which appear only once. Sequencing was performed on peripheral blood. These receptors were taken from a man aged 60 to 75 with acute or convalescent COVID-19.

This rearrangement joins TRBV9 to TRBJ2-1; TRBD1 aligns across 10 bases. This CDR3 spans 16 amino acids. CDR1 and CDR2 from the germline V gene are SGDLS and YYNGEE. J was trimmed by 2 bases and V by 0 bases; bases with no gene match: 2. The CDR3 protein is CASSVGGQGTYNEQFF. DNA for the CDR3: TGTGCCAGCAGCGTAGGGGGACAGGGGACCTACAATGAGCAGTTCTTC.

This chain uses TRBV7-8 with TRBJ2-4, with 11 nucleotides matching TRBD2. The germline gives CDR1 SGHVS, CDR2 FQNEAQ. V trimming: 6 bases; J trimming: 7 bases; junction bases outside the gene matches: 8. The CDR3 consists of 15 residues. The CDR3 loop is CASSPTSGNLNIQYF. DNA for the CDR3: TGTGCCAGCAGTCCGACTAGCGGGAATTTGAACATTCAGTACTTC.

This clone has just a few counts. This chain joins TRBV7-6 and TRBJ2-7; D call uncertain. The V end lost 0 bases, the J end lost 3 bases, and 6 bases lay between the germline ends. The CDR3 runs to 13 residues. Per the germline V gene, CDR1 is SGHVS and CDR2 is FNYEAQ. The CDR3 coding sequence is TGTGCCAGCAGCTTAGCTGCGAGCTACGAGCAGTACTTC. It encodes CASSLAASYEQYF.

The chain employs TRBV30 and TRBJ1-5; the D gene is possibly TRBD1 (6 bases). The CDR3 extends over 17 amino acids. CDR1 GTSNPN and CDR2 SVGIG come from the germline V gene (reference sequence). Trimming pared 5 bases from V and 5 bases from J, leaving 25 bases between. The CDR3 bases are TGTGCCTGGTGTACAATGAGGGGGAACTGCCGACATCAGCCCCAGCATTTT. Translation: CAWCTMRGNCRHQPQHF. Drawing the rest from reference TRBV30 and TRBJ1-5, the complete variable domain is SQTIHQWPATLVQPVGSPLSLECTVEGTSNPNLYWYRQAAGRGLQLLFYSVGIGQISSEVPQNLSASRPQDRQFILSSKKLLLSDSGFYLCAWCTMRGNCRHQPQHFGDGTRLSIL.

The V and J genes are TRBV6-5 and TRBJ1-1; D is possibly TRBD1 (5 bases). The CDR3 covers 13 residues. V lost 2 bases to trimming and J lost 10 bases, with 14 bases between them. Germline CDR1 is MNHEY and CDR2 is SVGAGI. The CDR3 sequence: CASSYATGGAAFF. The CDR3 bases are TGTGCCAGCAGTTACGCCACGGGGGGAGCAGCTTTCTTT.

This chain joins TRBV6-5 and TRBJ1-3; TRBD1 might be the D (6 bases). Germline CDR1 reads MNHEY; CDR2 reads SVGAGI. The CDR3 is 14 amino acids. V gave up 7 bases and J gave up 0 bases, with 10 bases separating them. CDR3 coding DNA: TGTGCCAGCACCGACAGGACCTCTGGAAACACCATATATTTT. Encoded protein: CASTDRTSGNTIYF.

This chain joins TRBV19 and TRBJ2-5; D is perhaps TRBD1 (6 bases). Trimming pared 6 bases from V and 2 bases from J, leaving 16 bases between. Germline V gene lookup returns CDR1 LNHDA and CDR2 SQIVND (reference sequence). This CDR3 is 15 amino acids long. CDR3 coding DNA: TGTGCCAGTAGGAAAATCCAGGGGCAACAAGAGACCCAGTACTTC. This codes for CASRKIQGQQETQYF.

This chain joins TRBV10-1 and TRBJ2-2; no reliable D call. Trimming left V 8 bases short and J 1 base short, with 5 bases between. CDR1 and CDR2 (germline): WNHNN, SYGVQD (reference sequence). The CDR3 has 12 amino acids. The CDR3 nucleotides are TGCGCCAGCGGCAAGAACACCGGGGAGCTGTTTTTT. This translates into CASGKNTGELFF.

The chain combines TRBV19 with TRBJ2-1; the D gene is possibly TRBD2 (5 bases). The CDR3 has 14 amino acids. The germline gives CDR1 LNHDA, CDR2 SQIVND (reference sequence). V was clipped by 8 bases and J by 8 bases, with 19 bases between them. The CDR3 DNA reads as TGTGCCAGTTCGTCGGCGGGCGATGGGGATGAGCAGTTCTTC. Its protein is CASSSAGDGDEQFF.

This rearrangement joins TRBV5-1 to TRBJ2-3, with TRBD1 matching over 8 bases. The CDR3 covers 14 residues. Germline CDR1 is SGHRS and CDR2 is YFSETQ. The V gene end was trimmed by 0 bases and the J gene end by 6 bases; junction bases not matched to a gene: 3. The CDR3 loop reads CASSLGTGFDTQYF. The CDR3 region has the DNA TGCGCCAGCAGCTTGGGGACAGGGTTCGATACGCAGTATTTT.

The rearrangement joins TRBV5-6 to TRBJ2-7, with 8 positions matching TRBD1. Germline lookup yields CDR1 SGHDT and CDR2 YYEEEE. V was clipped by 4 bases and J by 7 bases; unmatched bases: 13. This CDR3 comprises 15 residues. CDR3 bases: TGTGCCAGCAGCGGCCGGACAGGGCCACTTCAAGAGCAGTACTTC. It codes for CASSGRTGPLQEQYF.

V usage is TRBV9 and J usage is TRBJ2-5, with D possibly being TRBD2 (5 bases). V was clipped by 1 base and J by 2 bases, with 12 bases between them. This CDR3 comprises 15 residues. The germline V gene has CDR1 SGDLS and CDR2 YYNGEE. The CDR3 reads CASSVSGSGQETQYF. Here the CDR3 DNA reads TGTGCCAGCAGCGTATCTGGATCGGGGCAAGAGACCCAGTACTTC.

The chain recombines TRBV19 with TRBJ1-2, with 10 bases lining up with TRBD1. V lost 4 bases to trimming and J lost 4 bases; unmatched junction nucleotides: 6. The CDR3 totals 15 residues. The germline gives CDR1 LNHDA, CDR2 SQIVND (reference sequence). CDR3: CASSTQGQGFYGYTF. In DNA form, the CDR3 reads TGTGCCAGTAGTACCCAGGGACAGGGGTTCTATGGCTACACCTTC.

This clone was counted between two and nine times. The gene calls are TRBV29-1 and TRBJ1-2; 12 nucleotides line up with TRBD1. CDR1 is SQVTM, CDR2 ANQGSEA, per germline. The J segment lost 7 bases and the V segment lost 1 base, leaving 4 bases of the junction unmatched. The length of the CDR3 is 14 residues. In nucleotides, the CDR3 is TGCAGCGTTGAAGTGGGACAGGGGGCGCGTGGCTACACCTTC. Translated: CSVEVGQGARGYTF.

The chain is built from TRBV3-1 (or the pseudogene TRBV3-2) and TRBJ1-5; D perhaps matches TRBD1 (5 bases). This CDR3 is built from 15 residues. The V end was cut by 3 bases, the J end by 6 bases, with 15 bases between. Germline CDR1 reads LGHDT; CDR2 reads YNNKEL (reference sequence). CDR3 protein: CASSQATAGGQPQHF. The CDR3 DNA reads TGTGCCAGCAGCCAGGCCACAGCCGGGGGTCAGCCCCAGCATTTT.

The genes are TRBV20-1 and TRBJ2-7, with D possibly being TRBD1 (5 bases). Trimming cost V 3 bases and J 5 bases, with 14 bases left between them. Germline CDR1 and CDR2: DFQATT and SNEGSKA (reference sequence). The CDR3 has 13 residues. This CDR3 is CSASRPGSNEQYF. Written as DNA, the CDR3 is TGCAGTGCTAGTCGGCCAGGGTCTAACGAGCAGTACTTC.

This clone was recorded only once. The chain employs TRBV19 and TRBJ2-5; tentatively, D is TRBD1 (6 bases). Germline lookup yields CDR1 LNHDA and CDR2 SQIVND (reference sequence). CDR3 size: 13 residues. V shed 5 bases and J shed 8 bases, with 15 bases lying between them. CDR3 DNA: TGTGCCAGTAGTGGGGGCAGTGGTTTTACCCAGTACTTC. It yields the protein CASSGGSGFTQYF.

The chain is built from TRBV30 and TRBJ2-1; tentatively, D is TRBD1 (6 bases). The CDR3 runs to 14 residues. Germline values: CDR1 GTSNPN, CDR2 SVGIG (reference sequence). Trimming took off 0 bases at V and 5 bases at J, with 11 bases between the two ends. The CDR3 sequence: CAWSVGRGHNEQFF. The DNA of the CDR3 is TGTGCCTGGAGTGTTGGCAGGGGACACAATGAGCAGTTCTTC.

The CDR3 nucleotides are TGCGCCAGCAGCGAGGGACAGTTAGGAAGTTCACCCCTCCACTTT. It is translated as CASSEGQLGSSPLHF. This chain connects TRBV5-1 to TRBJ1-6, with 7 bases that match TRBD1. The CDR3 consists of 15 residues. Germline assignment: CDR1 SGHRS and CDR2 YFSETQ. Trimming cost V 4 bases and J 9 bases; bases outside gene matches: 10.

The chain combines TRBV10-3 with TRBJ1-2; D possibly corresponds to TRBD1 (6 bases). The CDR3 totals 14 residues. Trimming stripped 4 bases from V and 10 bases from J, with 19 bases between. In germline, CDR1 is ENHRY, CDR2 SYGVKD. DNA of the CDR3: TGTGCCATCAGTGCGGTTGGGGGCCAGAGTGCCTACACCTTC. Its protein is CAISAVGGQSAYTF.

V and J are TRBV12-3 or TRBV12-4 and TRBJ2-4, with 7 bases lining up with TRBD1. The trim removed 6 bases at V and 5 bases at J, leaving 4 bases unmatched. The CDR3 sequence is 13 residues long. In DNA form, the CDR3 reads TGTGCCAGCAGCCCGGGGACAGAAAACATTCAGTACTTC. It codes for CASSPGTENIQYF.

The chain is built from TRBV19 and TRBJ2-5; 8 bases fit TRBD1. CDR3 size: 14 residues. J lost 1 base, V lost 4 bases, and 2 bases had no gene match. Per germline, CDR1 LNHDA and CDR2 SQIVND (reference sequence). The chain's CDR3 is CASSTGQVQETQYF. CDR3 coding DNA: TGTGCCAGTAGTACGGGACAGGTCCAAGAGACCCAGTACTTC.

The chain recombines TRBV5-4 with TRBJ1-1; the match to TRBD1 covers 10 bases. The length of the CDR3 is 15 residues. The germline gives CDR1 SGHNT, CDR2 YYREEE (reference sequence). With V trimmed by 5 bases and J by 1 base, 5 bases remained unmatched. As DNA, the CDR3 is TGTGCCAGCAGTTTCGACAGGGGGCAGAACACTGAAGCTTTCTTT. It is translated as CASSFDRGQNTEAFF.

V is TRBV6-5 and J is TRBJ2-7, with no clear D. The V end lost 10 bases, the J end lost 6 bases, and 13 bases lay between the germline ends. The germline gives CDR1 MNHEY, CDR2 SVGAGI. The CDR3 totals 11 residues. The CDR3: CATNVRGEQYF. The CDR3 region has the DNA TGTGCCACAAATGTCCGCGGCGAGCAGTACTTC.